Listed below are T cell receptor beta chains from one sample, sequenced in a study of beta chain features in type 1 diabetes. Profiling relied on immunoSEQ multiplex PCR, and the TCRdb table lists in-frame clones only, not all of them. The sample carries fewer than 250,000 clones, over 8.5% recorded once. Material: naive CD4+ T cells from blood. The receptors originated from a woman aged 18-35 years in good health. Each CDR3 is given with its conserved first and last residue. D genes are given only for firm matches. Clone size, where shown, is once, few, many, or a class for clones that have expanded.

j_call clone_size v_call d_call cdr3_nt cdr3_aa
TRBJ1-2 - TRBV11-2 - TGTGCCAGCAGCTCCGTCACAGGGACCTATGGCTACACCTTC CASSSVTGTYGYTF
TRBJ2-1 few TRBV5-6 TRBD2 TGTGCCAGCAGTAGACTAGCGGGAAGTTCCTACAATGAGCAGTTCTTC CASSRLAGSSYNEQFF
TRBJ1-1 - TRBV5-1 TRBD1 TGCGCCAGCAGCCTCAGACAGGGAGTTGAAGCTTTCTTT CASSLRQGVEAFF
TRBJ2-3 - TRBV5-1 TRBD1 TGCGCCAGCAGCTCTCAGGGGGCGTTGGATACGCAGTATTTT CASSSQGALDTQYF
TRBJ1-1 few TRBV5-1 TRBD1 TGCGCCAGCAGCTTGTGGGGACAGGGGGCGAGTGCAAACACTGAAGCTTTCTTT CASSLWGQGASANTEAFF
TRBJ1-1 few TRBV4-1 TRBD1 TGCGCCAGCAGCCGGGACAGGGGGGAACCTGAAGCTTTCTTT CASSRDRGEPEAFF
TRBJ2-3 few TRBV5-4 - TGTGCCAGCAGCTTCAGGGCCACAGATACGCAGTATTTT CASSFRATDTQYF
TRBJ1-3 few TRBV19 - TGTGCCAGTAGTACTCAGACGGGGGGAGGAAACACCATATATTTT CASSTQTGGGNTIYF
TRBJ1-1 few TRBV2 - TGTGCCAGCAGTGACGAGGTGAGGGCTTTCTTT CASSDEVRAFF
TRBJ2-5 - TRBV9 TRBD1 TGTGCCAGCAGCGTAGGGGGACAGCTCCAGGAGACCCAGTACTTC CASSVGGQLQETQYF
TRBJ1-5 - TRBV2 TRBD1 TGTGCCAGCAACCTACAGGGGGAACATCAGCCCCAGCATTTT CASNLQGEHQPQHF
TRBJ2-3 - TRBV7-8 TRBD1 TGTGCCAGCAGCTTTCGGCGAAACACAGGGGGCGCAACAGATACGCAGTATTTT CASSFRRNTGGATDTQYF
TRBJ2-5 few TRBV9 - TGTGCCAGCAGCGTAAATTGGAGAGGGGGATTGGAGACCCAGTACTTC CASSVNWRGGLETQYF
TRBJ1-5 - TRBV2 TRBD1 TGTGCCAGCAGGGGACAGGGTTCGCCCCAGCATTTT CASRGQGSPQHF
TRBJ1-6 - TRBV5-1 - TGCGCCAGCAACCGGGAGGGGAATTCACCCCTCCACTTT CASNREGNSPLHF
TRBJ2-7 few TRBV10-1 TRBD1 TGCGCCAGCAGTGAGTGGAGGACAGGGGGGTACGAGCAGTACTTC CASSEWRTGGYEQYF
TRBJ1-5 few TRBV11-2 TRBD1 TGTGCCAGCAGCCCAACCGGACAGGGTAATCAGCCCCAGCATTTT CASSPTGQGNQPQHF
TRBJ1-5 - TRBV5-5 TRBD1 TGTGCCAGCAGCACCACGGGACAGGGCCACAATCAGCCCCAGCATTTT CASSTTGQGHNQPQHF
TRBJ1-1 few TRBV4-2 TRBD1 TGTGCCAGCAGCCCCTTGGGCGACAGGGGCCGGGGCACTGAAGCTTTCTTT CASSPLGDRGRGTEAFF
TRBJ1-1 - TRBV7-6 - TGTGCCAGCAGCTTTGGGCAGGCTCTCTTGGGGAACACTGAAGCTTTCTTT CASSFGQALLGNTEAFF
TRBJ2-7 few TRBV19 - TGTGCCAGTAGTGTCAGGGACTCCTACGAGCAGTACTTC CASSVRDSYEQYF
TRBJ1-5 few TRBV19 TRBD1 TGTGCCAGTAGTCCCAAGGACAGGGGAGGCAATCAGCCCCAGCATTTT CASSPKDRGGNQPQHF
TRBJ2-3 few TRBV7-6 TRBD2 TGTGCCAGCAGCTCCGGACTAGCGGAGAAGCTCACAGATACGCAGTATTTT CASSSGLAEKLTDTQYF
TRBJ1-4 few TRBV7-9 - TGTGCCAGCAGCTTAGCGGAAATAGGACAGCGGTCGGGTGAAAAACTGTTTTTT CASSLAEIGQRSGEKLFF
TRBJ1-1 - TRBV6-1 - TGTGCCAGCCTGCGATTGAACACTGAAGCTTTCTTT CASLRLNTEAFF
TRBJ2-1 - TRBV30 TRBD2 TGTGCCCGGGGGGGGTTCGGTGAGCAGTTCTTC CARGGFGEQFF
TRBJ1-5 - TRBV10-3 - TGTGCCATCAGTGGGCAGGTTAGCAATCAGCCCCAGCATTTT CAISGQVSNQPQHF
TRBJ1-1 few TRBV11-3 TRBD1 TGTGCCAGCAGCTTAGGACAGGGATCCACTGAAGCTTTCTTT CASSLGQGSTEAFF
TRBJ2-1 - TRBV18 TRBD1 TGTGCCAGCTCACCCCCTGGACAGGGGGCCGAACATGAGCAGTTCTTC CASSPPGQGAEHEQFF
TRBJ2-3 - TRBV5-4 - TGTGCCAGCAGCTTGGTGAGAAGTCCGCAGTATTTT CASSLVRSPQYF